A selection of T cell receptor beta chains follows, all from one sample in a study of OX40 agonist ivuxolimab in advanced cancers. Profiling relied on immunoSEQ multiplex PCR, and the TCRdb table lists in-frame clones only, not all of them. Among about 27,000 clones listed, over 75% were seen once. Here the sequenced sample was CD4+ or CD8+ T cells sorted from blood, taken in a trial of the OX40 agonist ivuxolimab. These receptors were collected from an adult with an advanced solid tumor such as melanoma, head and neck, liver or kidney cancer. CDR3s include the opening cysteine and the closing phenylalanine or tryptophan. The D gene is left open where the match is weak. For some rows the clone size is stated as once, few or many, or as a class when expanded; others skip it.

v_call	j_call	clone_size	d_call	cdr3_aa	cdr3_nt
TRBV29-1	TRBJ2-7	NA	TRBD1	CSVYPGQGAYEQYF	TGCAGCGTCTACCCGGGACAGGGGGCCTACGAGCAGTACTTC
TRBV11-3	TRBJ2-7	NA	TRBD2	CASSLVGQRDYEQYF	TGTGCCAGCAGCTTAGTTGGCCAGCGGGACTACGAGCAGTACTTC
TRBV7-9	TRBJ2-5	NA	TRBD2	CASSSTTGTSGRKTQYF	TGTGCCAGCAGCTCAACCACCGGGACTAGCGGGAGAAAGACCCAGTACTTC
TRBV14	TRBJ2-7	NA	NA	CASSQGTVFSYEQYF	TGTGCCAGCAGCCAAGGGACGGTGTTCTCCTACGAGCAGTACTTC
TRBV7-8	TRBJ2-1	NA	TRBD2	CASSLTSGGSYNEQFF	TGTGCCAGCAGCTTGACTAGCGGGGGCTCCTACAATGAGCAGTTCTTC
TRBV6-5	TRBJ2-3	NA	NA	CATGYSSTDTQYF	TGTGCCACCGGGTATTCTAGCACAGATACGCAGTATTTT
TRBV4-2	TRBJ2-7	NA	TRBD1	CASSHASGTAPTTRDYEQYF	TGTGCCAGCAGCCACGCCTCCGGGACAGCACCAACCACTCGCGATTACGAGCAGTACTTC
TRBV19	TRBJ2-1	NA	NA	CAASRGSYNEQFF	TGTGCCGCCTCCCGGGGCTCCTACAATGAGCAGTTCTTC
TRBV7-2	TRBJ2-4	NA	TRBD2	CASSLGTSGGLAKNIQYF	TGTGCCAGCAGTCTCGGGACTAGCGGGGGATTAGCCAAAAACATTCAGTACTTC
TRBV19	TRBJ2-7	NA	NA	CASSIALSSYEQYF	TGTGCCAGTAGTATAGCGTTATCGTCCTACGAGCAGTACTTC
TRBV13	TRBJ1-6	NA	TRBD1	CASSSDRGGSPLHF	TGTGCCAGCAGCTCGGACAGGGGTGGTTCACCCCTCCACTTT
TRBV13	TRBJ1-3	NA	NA	CASSPTVNSGNTIYF	TGTGCCAGCAGCCCTACGGTGAACTCTGGAAACACCATATATTTT
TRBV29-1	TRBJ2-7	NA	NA	CSVDTGNYEQYF	TGCAGCGTTGATACGGGGAACTACGAGCAGTACTTC
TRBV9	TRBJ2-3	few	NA	CASSSTGTSTDTQYF	TGTGCCAGCAGCTCTACAGGGACTAGCACAGATACGCAGTATTTT